This T cell receptor beta chain appears in the sequencing data of a study of blood T cell repertoires in COVID-19. Looking at the study overall: Acute-phase and convalescent COVID-19 samples originated in the United States, Italy and Spain. T cells, B-cell-depleted T cells, or PBMCs provided the cDNA or gDNA that served as material.

The CDR3 runs to 13 residues. Unmatched junction bases numbered 8, after V lost 10 bases and J lost 8 bases. Germline CDR1 is KGHDR and CDR2 is SFDVKD. Per the study methods: Reference gene primer amplification gave estimated nucleated cell counts. Here immunoSEQ multiplex PCR was the method, and the copy in TCRdb shows in-frame clones only, minus some. V and J calls and clone size follow that table, whereas D and trimming were derived from the DNA. Among some 50,000 clones listed, 65% to 85% were seen once. The clonotype was recovered from a human donor with active or convalescent COVID-19. The donor label of this sample is uncertain. What was sequenced was peripheral blood. The chain has TRBV24-1 and TRBJ1-2; 11 bases map to TRBD1. CDR3 coding DNA: TGTGCCACGCGCCCGGGACAGGGGGAGGGCTACACCTTC. Translation: CATRPGQGEGYTF.